This T cell receptor beta chain originates from a study of PD-1 blockade in classical Hodgkin lymphoma. General study points: The authors excluded patients who started nivolumab under 1 year after ASCT. By cycle point C4D1, TCR diversity had risen significantly in CD4+ cells (but not CD8+ cells). Lower baseline TCR diversity was reported for newly diagnosed patients than for healthy donors. Partial responders and progressors had significantly lower baseline TCR diversity.

Germline loops: CDR1 MNHEY, CDR2 SVGAGI. V dropped 10 bases and J dropped 3 bases, with 18 bases sitting between them. The CDR3 contains 14 residues. This clone has only one observation. The target antigen is unknown. Some clones are missing from TCRdb's copy, which holds only in-frame ones; the method was immunoSEQ multiplex PCR. This table holds more than 30,000 clones, less than 85% found once. Relapse after autologous stem cell transplantation occurred in every patient, and brentuximab vedotin exposure varied. The sequence derives from a human donor with classical Hodgkin lymphoma. The sequencing used peripheral blood mononuclear cells (PBMCs), collected before the second cycle of nivolumab. V usage is TRBV6-5 and J usage is TRBJ1-2, with a tentative D call TRBD1 (5 bases). The DNA of the CDR3 is TGTGCCACTTCACTGGGGGTCATTGACTATGGCTACACCTTC. It codes for CATSLGVIDYGYTF.